The rows below give T cell receptor beta chains drawn from one sample of a study of tumor and adjacent non-tumor tissue in lung cancer. Each CDR3 protein is one row after TCRdb ran MiXCR on the multiplex PCR reads. The repertoire holds tens of thousands of distinct CDR3 sequences, with about three quarters as singletons. Sequencing used lung tumor tissue. These receptors were taken from a woman aged 50 to 60 with non-small cell lung cancer. The CDR3 runs from the conserved cysteine through the conserved F or W. Fields, in order: J gene, clone size, D gene, V gene, CDR3 protein, CDR3 DNA. The D gene is left open where the match is weak. Clone size is shown for a subset of rows, as once, few, many or a class of expanded clone.

J: TRBJ2-7
size: NA
D: NA
V: TRBV28
CDR3: CTSSRREGLSSYEQYF
DNA: TGTACCAGCAGCCGAAGAGAGGGCCTTAGCTCCTACGAGCAGTACTTC

J: TRBJ2-5
size: NA
D: NA
V: TRBV29-1
CDR3: CSVGVGPNHETQYF
DNA: TGCAGCGTTGGAGTAGGACCCAACCATGAGACCCAGTATTTC

J: TRBJ2-3
size: few
D: NA
V: TRBV18
CDR3: CASSPPSTGRTDTQYF
DNA: TGTGCCAGCTCACCACCGTCGACAGGTCGCACAGATACGCAGTATTTT

J: TRBJ1-5
size: once
D: NA
V: TRBV6-5
CDR3: CDSSYSTAGGQPRHF
DNA: TGTGACAGCAGTTACTCGACGGCGGGGGGGCAGCCCCGGCATTTT

J: TRBJ2-4
size: NA
D: NA
V: TRBV29-1
CDR3: CSVFKPGVGIQYF
DNA: TGCAGCGTTTTCAAACCAGGGGTAGGCATTCAATACTTC

J: TRBJ2-4
size: NA
D: TRBD1
V: TRBV6-2/TRBV6-3
CDR3: CASRNPGQEETQYF
DNA: TGTGCCAGCAGGAACCCGGGACAGGAGGAGACTCAGTACTTC

J: TRBJ2-4
size: NA
D: NA
V: TRBV11-1
CDR3: CASAHSSRATKNIQYF
DNA: TGTGCCAGCGCCCACTCAAGCAGGGCGACCAAAAACATTCAGTACTTC

J: TRBJ2-7
size: NA
D: NA
V: TRBV6-1
CDR3: CASSEGVALSYEQHF
DNA: TGTGCCAGCAGTGAAGGAGTGGCCCTCTCCTACGAGCAGCACTTC

J: TRBJ2-1
size: once
D: NA
V: TRBV28
CDR3: CVSNLFRGGFFTPNEQFF
DNA: TGTGTCAGTAATTTATTCAGGGGGGGCTTTTTTACACCGAATGAGCAGTTCTTC

J: TRBJ1-1
size: NA
D: NA
V: TRBV29-1
CDR3: CSTPEGWTEAFF
DNA: TGCAGCACTCCGGAGGGGTGGACTGAAGCTTTCTTT

J: TRBJ2-7
size: NA
D: NA
V: TRBV7-9
CDR3: CVSSLALPGVDEQYF
DNA: TGTGTCAGTAGCTTAGCGCTACCAGGGGTCGACGAGCAGTACTTC

J: TRBJ2-1
size: NA
D: TRBD2
V: TRBV6-1
CDR3: CASSDRAGAGDEQFF
DNA: TGTGCCAGTAGTGACCGAGCGGGAGCGGGGGATGAGCAGTTCTTC

J: TRBJ2-1
size: NA
D: NA
V: TRBV13
CDR3: CASSKDSHIEHFF
DNA: TGTGCCAGCAGCAAGGACAGTCACATTGAACATTTCTTC

J: TRBJ2-7
size: NA
D: TRBD2
V: TRBV20-1
CDR3: CSFLAGGGYERYF
DNA: TGCAGCTTTCTAGCGGGAGGGGGCTACGAGCGGTACTTC

J: TRBJ2-7
size: NA
D: TRBD2
V: TRBV11-2
CDR3: CASSPGGLAGVGEQYF
DNA: TGTGCCAGCAGCCCTGGGGGGCTAGCGGGAGTAGGTGAACAGTACTTC

J: TRBJ1-1
size: many
D: TRBD1
V: TRBV5-1
CDR3: CASSSQTGNTEAFF
DNA: TGCGCCAGCAGCTCACAGACAGGGAATACTGAAGCTTTCTTT

J: TRBJ2-3
size: medium-sized
D: NA
V: TRBV29-1
CDR3: CSVAPGIPDTQYF
DNA: TGCAGCGTTGCACCAGGGATCCCAGATACGCAGTATTTT

J: TRBJ2-6
size: NA
D: NA
V: TRBV6-1
CDR3: CASGEVGGGIGANVMTF
DNA: NA

J: TRBJ1-1
size: NA
D: NA
V: TRBV2
CDR3: CASSVETLCTEAFF
DNA: TGTGCCAGCAGTGTAGAGACACTCTGTACTGAAGCTTTCTTT

J: TRBJ2-7
size: NA
D: NA
V: TRBV11-2
CDR3: CVSSLSSMKQYF
DNA: TGTGTTAGCAGCTTAAGCTCTATGAAGCAGTACTTC

J: TRBJ1-2
size: once
D: NA
V: TRBV11-3
CDR3: CATKSGCYVCTF
DNA: NA

J: TRBJ2-2
size: NA
D: NA
V: TRBV6-2/TRBV6-3
CDR3: CASSVDSGTANTGELFF
DNA: TGTGCCAGCAGTGTAGACTCCGGGACTGCGAACACCGGGGAGCTGTTTTTT

J: TRBJ1-5
size: NA
D: NA
V: TRBV11-2
CDR3: CVSSFDGLRNEPQHF
DNA: TGTGTCAGCAGCTTTGATGGATTGAGGAACGAGCCCCAGCATTTT

J: TRBJ1-2
size: NA
D: TRBD1
V: TRBV28
CDR3: CASGRQGNGYTF
DNA: TGTGCCAGCGGCCGACAGGGAAATGGCTACACCTTC

J: TRBJ2-2
size: NA
D: NA
V: TRBV12-3/TRBV12-4
CDR3: CASSLNTGELVF
DNA: TGTGCGAGCAGCCTCAACACCGGGGAGCTGGTTTTT

J: TRBJ2-2
size: NA
D: NA
V: TRBV10-1
CDR3: CAGSTVTFGELFF
DNA: TGCGCCGGCAGCACAGTGACCTTTGGGGAGTTGTTTTTT

J: TRBJ2-1
size: NA
D: TRBD2
V: TRBV12-3/TRBV12-4
CDR3: CASRISGANEQFF
DNA: TGTGCCAGCAGGATTAGCGGGGCTAATGAGCAGTTCTTC

J: TRBJ2-5
size: once
D: NA
V: TRBV6-5
CDR3: CASASRRGAETQYF
DNA: TGTGCCAGCGCGTCGAGGAGGGGTGCAGAGACCCAGTACTTC

J: TRBJ1-4
size: NA
D: NA
V: TRBV28
CDR3: CASSLLINSGTARKLFF
DNA: TGTGCCAGCAGTTTACTCATAAACTCCGGGACGGCCAGAAAACTGTTTTTT

J: TRBJ2-6
size: NA
D: TRBD1
V: TRBV4-1
CDR3: CTSNQDWWTGSSGANVLTF
DNA: TGCACCAGCAACCAAGATTGGTGGACAGGGAGCTCTGGGGCCAACGTCCTGACTTTC

J: TRBJ2-2
size: NA
D: NA
V: TRBV28
CDR3: CASSPRVLSTGELFF
DNA: TGTGCCAGCAGTCCCCGAGTACTGAGTACCGGGGAGCTGTTTTTT

J: TRBJ1-4
size: NA
D: NA
V: TRBV4-1
CDR3: CASSEVGKNEKLFF
DNA: TGTGCCAGCAGCGAAGTCGGGAAAAATGAAAAACTGTTTTTT

J: TRBJ2-4
size: NA
D: NA
V: TRBV29-1
CDR3: CSIFKPGVDTQYF
DNA: TGCAGCATTTTCAAACCAGGGGTAGACACTCAGTACTTC

J: TRBJ2-3
size: few
D: NA
V: TRBV11-2
CDR3: CASSLPGQRPDTQYF
DNA: TGTGCCAGCAGCTTACCCGGACAGAGGCCGGATACGCAGTATTTT

J: TRBJ1-5
size: NA
D: NA
V: TRBV28
CDR3: CASIWSRYSNQPQHF
DNA: TGTGCCAGCATATGGTCTCGGTATAGCAATCAGCCCCAGCATTTT